The sample holds a few counts of the clone carrying this T cell receptor (beta chain). The antigen remains unidentified. CDR3 length equals 14 residues. The V segment lost 5 bases and the J segment 1 base; nucleotides outside the gene matches: 7. The V gene's germline CDR1 is DFQATT and CDR2 SNEGSKA (reference sequence). TCRdb analysed the 5' RACE reads with MiXCR anew, one entry per CDR3 protein. The data show 450,000 to 650,000 distinct CDR3 sequences, with around 21% seen just once and approximately 13% held by the top ten. The data belong to a study of T-cell memory formation after mild COVID-19. Study-wide results and limits: Clones that got smaller from day 15 to 85 had even CD4/CD8, while clones growing later tipped toward CD4+. Contracting CD4+ clones were located mainly in CM and EM, and CD8+ clones in EMRA.

The receptor comes from an adult woman who had mild COVID-19 (a few samples of this study predate the infection). Cell type and time point are not known. Material: PBMCs or a T cell subset sorted from them (not recorded which). The chain carries TRBV20-1 and TRBJ2-7, with 8 bases identical to TRBD1. The CDR3 nucleotides are TGCAGTGCTCCCCGGGACAGGATGTCCTACGAGCAGTACTTC. This encodes CSAPRDRMSYEQYF.